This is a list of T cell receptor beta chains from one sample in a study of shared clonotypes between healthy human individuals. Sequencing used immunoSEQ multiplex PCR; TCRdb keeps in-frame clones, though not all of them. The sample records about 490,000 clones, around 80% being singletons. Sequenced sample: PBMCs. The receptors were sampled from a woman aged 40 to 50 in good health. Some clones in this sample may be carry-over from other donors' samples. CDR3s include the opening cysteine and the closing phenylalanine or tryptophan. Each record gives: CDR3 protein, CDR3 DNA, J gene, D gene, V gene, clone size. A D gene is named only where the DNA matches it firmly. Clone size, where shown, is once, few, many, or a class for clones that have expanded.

CDR3 protein: CASSSSTEAFF
CDR3 DNA: TGTGCCAGCAGTTCCAGCACTGAAGCTTTCTTT
J gene: TRBJ1-1
D gene: NA
V gene: TRBV6-5
clone size: once

CDR3 protein: CASSQYQETQYF
CDR3 DNA: TGTGCCAGCAGCCAATACCAAGAGACCCAGTACTTC
J gene: TRBJ2-5
D gene: NA
V gene: TRBV11-2
clone size: NA

CDR3 protein: CASSRGTRGTDTQYF
CDR3 DNA: TGTGCCAGCAGCCGCGGGACTAGGGGGACAGATACGCAGTATTTT
J gene: TRBJ2-3
D gene: TRBD2
V gene: TRBV5-4
clone size: NA

CDR3 protein: CASSVDGYSYEQYF
CDR3 DNA: TGTGCCAGCAGCGTAGATGGCTACTCCTACGAGCAGTACTTC
J gene: TRBJ2-7
D gene: NA
V gene: TRBV9
clone size: NA

CDR3 protein: CSVGLTDTQYF
CDR3 DNA: TGCAGCGTTGGCCTCACAGATACGCAGTATTTT
J gene: TRBJ2-3
D gene: NA
V gene: TRBV29-1
clone size: NA

CDR3 protein: CASSPRRGFGETQYF
CDR3 DNA: TGTGCCAGCAGCCCGCGTCGAGGGTTCGGGGAGACCCAGTACTTC
J gene: TRBJ2-5
D gene: NA
V gene: TRBV5-4
clone size: NA

CDR3 protein: CASSSGLAGVDEQYF
CDR3 DNA: TGTGCCAGCTCCTCAGGACTAGCGGGAGTTGACGAGCAGTACTTC
J gene: TRBJ2-7
D gene: TRBD2
V gene: TRBV18
clone size: NA

CDR3 protein: CASSPGGAWYGYTF
CDR3 DNA: TGTGCCAGCAGCCCTGGGGGGGCGTGGTATGGCTACACCTTC
J gene: TRBJ1-2
D gene: NA
V gene: TRBV7-9
clone size: NA

CDR3 protein: CAWSIGLQANYGYTF
CDR3 DNA: TGTGCCTGGAGTATCGGGTTGCAAGCTAACTATGGCTACACCTTC
J gene: TRBJ1-2
D gene: NA
V gene: TRBV30
clone size: NA

CDR3 protein: CASIQGARGYTF
CDR3 DNA: TGTGCCAGCATACAGGGGGCGCGGGGCTACACCTTC
J gene: TRBJ1-2
D gene: TRBD1
V gene: TRBV2
clone size: NA

CDR3 protein: CASSLRPSIYEQYF
CDR3 DNA: TGTGCCAGCAGTCTTCGCCCTTCCATCTACGAGCAGTACTTC
J gene: TRBJ2-7
D gene: NA
V gene: TRBV27
clone size: NA

CDR3 protein: CASSPIAGGYNEQFF
CDR3 DNA: TGTGCCAGCAGCCCTATAGCGGGAGGTTACAATGAGCAGTTCTTC
J gene: TRBJ2-1
D gene: TRBD2
V gene: TRBV14
clone size: NA

CDR3 protein: CASSLQGVGTEAFF
CDR3 DNA: TGCGCCAGCAGCTTACAGGGGGTGGGCACTGAAGCTTTCTTT
J gene: TRBJ1-1
D gene: TRBD1
V gene: TRBV5-1
clone size: NA

CDR3 protein: CASSLSIQGFSYNEQFF
CDR3 DNA: TGTGCCAGCAGTTTATCGATACAGGGATTCTCCTACAATGAGCAGTTCTTC
J gene: TRBJ2-1
D gene: NA
V gene: TRBV27
clone size: NA

CDR3 protein: CSAAGLPAQYF
CDR3 DNA: TGCAGTGCTGCGGGACTCCCGGCGCAGTATTTT
J gene: TRBJ2-3
D gene: NA
V gene: TRBV20-1
clone size: NA

CDR3 protein: CASSQEWRGNEQYF
CDR3 DNA: TGTGCCAGCAGCCAAGAATGGAGGGGAAACGAGCAGTACTTC
J gene: TRBJ2-7
D gene: NA
V gene: TRBV4-2
clone size: NA

CDR3 protein: CASSEGQGGSYNEQFF
CDR3 DNA: TGCGCCAGCAGCGAGGGACAGGGTGGGTCCTACAATGAGCAGTTCTTC
J gene: TRBJ2-1
D gene: TRBD1
V gene: TRBV5-1
clone size: NA

CDR3 protein: CASSLQGNIGANVLTF
CDR3 DNA: TGTGCCAGCAGCCTACAGGGAAATATTGGGGCCAACGTCCTGACTTTC
J gene: TRBJ2-6
D gene: NA
V gene: TRBV11-2
clone size: many

CDR3 protein: CASSVGQGYGYTF
CDR3 DNA: TGTGCCAGCAGCGTAGGACAGGGCTATGGCTACACCTTC
J gene: TRBJ1-2
D gene: TRBD1
V gene: TRBV9
clone size: NA

CDR3 protein: CASSRTTGGRTEAFF
CDR3 DNA: TGTGCCAGCAGTAGAACGACAGGGGGCAGGACTGAAGCTTTCTTT
J gene: TRBJ1-1
D gene: TRBD1
V gene: TRBV7-9
clone size: NA

CDR3 protein: CASSLFPRTSYNSPLHF
CDR3 DNA: TGTGCCAGCAGCTTATTCCCCAGGACTTCCTATAATTCACCCCTCCACTTT
J gene: TRBJ1-6
D gene: NA
V gene: TRBV7-2
clone size: NA

CDR3 protein: CASSPRGVYNEQFF
CDR3 DNA: TGTGCCAGCAGTCCCCGCGGGGTTTACAATGAGCAGTTCTTC
J gene: TRBJ2-1
D gene: NA
V gene: TRBV27
clone size: NA

CDR3 protein: CASSPGTGDYGYTF
CDR3 DNA: TGTGCCAGCAGCCCCGGGACAGGGGACTATGGCTACACCTTC
J gene: TRBJ1-2
D gene: TRBD1
V gene: TRBV28
clone size: NA

CDR3 protein: CASSFRGQREKLFF
CDR3 DNA: TGTGCCAGCAGCTTCAGGGGGCAGAGGGAAAAACTGTTTTTT
J gene: TRBJ1-4
D gene: TRBD1
V gene: TRBV5-5
clone size: NA

CDR3 protein: CASSYPPAGEAEAFF
CDR3 DNA: TGTGCCAGCAGTTACCCCCCAGCGGGGGAGGCTGAAGCTTTCTTT
J gene: TRBJ1-1
D gene: NA
V gene: TRBV6-6
clone size: NA

CDR3 protein: CASGRGQGSNQPQHF
CDR3 DNA: TGTGCCAGCGGGAGGGGACAGGGTAGCAATCAGCCCCAGCATTTT
J gene: TRBJ1-5
D gene: TRBD1
V gene: TRBV6-1
clone size: many

CDR3 protein: CASRQEPETQYF
CDR3 DNA: TGTGCCAGCCGACAGGAACCGGAGACCCAGTACTTC
J gene: TRBJ2-5
D gene: NA
V gene: TRBV28
clone size: NA

CDR3 protein: CASSERRQGTEQYF
CDR3 DNA: TGCGCCAGCAGTGAAAGGAGACAGGGAACCGAGCAGTACTTC
J gene: TRBJ2-7
D gene: TRBD1
V gene: TRBV10-2
clone size: NA

CDR3 protein: CASSLEGAGANVLTF
CDR3 DNA: TGCGCCAGCAGCTTGGAAGGGGCTGGGGCCAACGTCCTGACTTTC
J gene: TRBJ2-6
D gene: NA
V gene: TRBV5-1
clone size: NA

CDR3 protein: CASSPDLGRSGNTIYF
CDR3 DNA: TGTGCCAGCTCACCAGATCTGGGGCGCTCTGGAAACACCATATATTTT
J gene: TRBJ1-3
D gene: NA
V gene: TRBV18
clone size: NA

CDR3 protein: CASSPQLSGPIQETQYF
CDR3 DNA: TGTGCCAGCTCACCACAGCTCTCGGGACCGATCCAAGAGACCCAGTACTTC
J gene: TRBJ2-5
D gene: NA
V gene: TRBV18
clone size: NA

CDR3 protein: CSVGQGKSHEQYF
CDR3 DNA: TGCAGCGTTGGTCAGGGGAAATCCCACGAGCAGTACTTC
J gene: TRBJ2-7
D gene: NA
V gene: TRBV29-1
clone size: NA

CDR3 protein: CASTGGVAETQYF
CDR3 DNA: TGTGCCAGCACGGGGGGCGTAGCAGAGACCCAGTACTTC
J gene: TRBJ2-5
D gene: NA
V gene: TRBV2
clone size: NA

CDR3 protein: CASSPGLAGVSQYF
CDR3 DNA: TGTGCCAGCTCACCAGGACTAGCGGGAGTTTCGCAGTATTTT
J gene: TRBJ2-3
D gene: TRBD2
V gene: TRBV18
clone size: NA

CDR3 protein: CAISSGTGADTQYF
CDR3 DNA: TGTGCCATCAGTAGCGGCACAGGGGCAGATACGCAGTATTTT
J gene: TRBJ2-3
D gene: TRBD1
V gene: TRBV10-3
clone size: NA

CDR3 protein: CASTTAGAIPDTQYF
CDR3 DNA: TGTGCCAGCACGACCGCAGGGGCGATCCCAGATACGCAGTATTTT
J gene: TRBJ2-3
D gene: NA
V gene: TRBV28
clone size: NA

CDR3 protein: CASSQTGLETQYF
CDR3 DNA: TGTGCCAGCAGTCAGACAGGGCTAGAGACCCAGTACTTC
J gene: TRBJ2-5
D gene: TRBD1
V gene: TRBV28
clone size: NA

CDR3 protein: CASSVGAGGPGSEQFF
CDR3 DNA: TGTGCCAGCAGCGTAGGTGCGGGAGGGCCAGGTAGTGAGCAGTTCTTC
J gene: TRBJ2-1
D gene: TRBD2
V gene: TRBV9
clone size: NA

CDR3 protein: CASSHRLAGGYNEQFF
CDR3 DNA: TGCGCCAGCAGCCACAGACTAGCGGGAGGGTACAATGAGCAGTTCTTC
J gene: TRBJ2-1
D gene: TRBD2
V gene: TRBV4-1
clone size: NA

CDR3 protein: CASSQDWGFSGNTIYF
CDR3 DNA: TGTGCCAGCAGCCAAGATTGGGGGTTCTCTGGAAACACCATATATTTT
J gene: TRBJ1-3
D gene: NA
V gene: TRBV4-2
clone size: NA

CDR3 protein: CASSVGADRSKETQYF
CDR3 DNA: TGTGCCAGCAGCGTTGGGGCTGACAGAAGCAAAGAGACCCAGTACTTC
J gene: TRBJ2-5
D gene: NA
V gene: TRBV5-8
clone size: NA

CDR3 protein: CASSFGGQEGYTF
CDR3 DNA: TGTGCCAGCAGTTTTGGGGGACAAGAAGGCTACACCTTC
J gene: TRBJ1-2
D gene: NA
V gene: TRBV28
clone size: NA

CDR3 protein: CASSLVLAGGRTGELFF
CDR3 DNA: TGCGCCAGCAGCTTGGTTCTAGCGGGAGGAAGAACCGGGGAGCTGTTTTTT
J gene: TRBJ2-2
D gene: TRBD2
V gene: TRBV5-1
clone size: NA

CDR3 protein: CASSYSQASTDTQYF
CDR3 DNA: TGTGCCAGCAGTTACTCACAGGCTAGCACAGATACGCAGTATTTT
J gene: TRBJ2-3
D gene: NA
V gene: TRBV6-5
clone size: NA

CDR3 protein: CASSFEGQNTEAFF
CDR3 DNA: TGCGCCAGCAGCTTCGAAGGACAGAACACTGAAGCTTTCTTT
J gene: TRBJ1-1
D gene: NA
V gene: TRBV5-1
clone size: NA

CDR3 protein: CASSLPRLPSYNEQFF
CDR3 DNA: TGTGCCAGCAGCTTACCACGGTTACCCTCCTACAATGAGCAGTTCTTC
J gene: TRBJ2-1
D gene: NA
V gene: TRBV7-2
clone size: few

CDR3 protein: CAISELTGTRYEQYF
CDR3 DNA: TGTGCCATCAGTGAGCTAACGGGGACGAGGTACGAGCAGTACTTC
J gene: TRBJ2-7
D gene: NA
V gene: TRBV10-3
clone size: NA

CDR3 protein: CASSVSPFTTEPSNQPQHF
CDR3 DNA: TGTGCCAGCAGTGTTTCCCCTTTTACGACAGAACCGAGCAATCAGCCCCAGCATTTT
J gene: TRBJ1-5
D gene: NA
V gene: TRBV2
clone size: NA

CDR3 protein: CASSLTGEITEAFF
CDR3 DNA: TGCGCCAGCAGCCTTACAGGGGAAATCACTGAAGCTTTCTTT
J gene: TRBJ1-1
D gene: TRBD1
V gene: TRBV5-1
clone size: NA

CDR3 protein: CAWNGRAPGELFF
CDR3 DNA: TGTGCCTGGAACGGGAGGGCCCCCGGGGAGCTGTTTTTT
J gene: TRBJ2-2
D gene: TRBD2
V gene: TRBV30
clone size: NA

CDR3 protein: CASSGLGTGEDTQCF
CDR3 DNA: TGTGCCAGTAGTGGCCTCGGGACAGGGGAGGATACGCAGTGTTTT
J gene: TRBJ2-3
D gene: TRBD1
V gene: TRBV19
clone size: few

CDR3 protein: CASRLRTSQETQYF
CDR3 DNA: TGTGCCAGCCGTCTCCGGACTAGCCAAGAGACCCAGTACTTC
J gene: TRBJ2-5
D gene: TRBD2
V gene: TRBV11-2
clone size: NA

CDR3 protein: CASSPGTATYEQYF
CDR3 DNA: TGTGCCAGCAGCCCCGGGACAGCAACTTACGAGCAGTACTTC
J gene: TRBJ2-7
D gene: TRBD1
V gene: TRBV5-4
clone size: NA

CDR3 protein: CASSPTRGSAETQYF
CDR3 DNA: TGTGCCAGCTCACCGACGCGGGGGTCCGCTGAGACCCAGTACTTC
J gene: TRBJ2-5
D gene: TRBD2
V gene: TRBV18
clone size: NA

CDR3 protein: CASSPRGQLGYTF
CDR3 DNA: TGTGCCAGCAGCCCCCGGGGACAGCTGGGCTACACCTTC
J gene: TRBJ1-2
D gene: TRBD1
V gene: TRBV7-2
clone size: NA

CDR3 protein: CASQNRDSNTGELFF
CDR3 DNA: TGTGCCAGCCAAAACAGGGACTCGAACACCGGGGAGCTGTTTTTT
J gene: TRBJ2-2
D gene: NA
V gene: TRBV19
clone size: NA

CDR3 protein: CASRPGQGTDTQYF
CDR3 DNA: TGTGCCAGCAGACCAGGACAGGGCACAGATACGCAGTATTTT
J gene: TRBJ2-3
D gene: TRBD1
V gene: TRBV2
clone size: NA